Reported below is one T cell receptor beta chain. At one boundary the junction diverges from the germline segment, which might be a read error. The record originates from a study of blood T cells in healthy people across ages. Germline V lookup: CDR1 SGHDT, CDR2 YYEEEE. This CDR3 comprises 13 residues. Combining a sample-barcoded 5' primer with a J-beta primer mix, a second PCR ran for roughly 7 to 11 cycles. TCRdb re-analysed the 5' RACE reads in MiXCR, keeping a single row per CDR3 protein. The sample contains roughly 1,700,000 distinct CDR3 sequences, about 28% of which appear only once. The chain carries TRBV5-6 and TRBJ2-7; D ambiguous. Sequencing input: blood. This clonotype originated in a young woman in good health. CDR3 DNA: TGTGCCAGCACCTTGCTGGGGTGGCGCGAGCAGTACTTC. This encodes CASTLLGWREQYF.